These 24 T cell receptor beta chains share one sample of origin, sequenced in a study of blood T cell repertoires in COVID-19. TCRdb's copy holds only in-frame clones and misses some; the assay was immunoSEQ multiplex PCR. In the table there are roughly 66,000 clones, around 90% of which are singletons. Input material: peripheral blood. These receptors were collected from a human donor with active COVID-19. The donor label of this sample is uncertain.

The rearrangement joins TRBV19 to TRBJ1-1; D unresolved. Looked up from germline, CDR1 is LNHDA and CDR2 is SQIVND (reference sequence). V was shortened by 6 bases and J by 1 base, with 12 bases between the two germline ends. This CDR3 contains 14 residues. The CDR3 nucleotides are TGTGCCAGTAGGTTCGGGGTAAAGAACACTGAAGCTTTCTTT. Amino acid sequence: CASRFGVKNTEAFF.

The rearrangement links TRBV30 to TRBJ2-5; the D gene is possibly TRBD2 (6 bases). CDR3 length: 13 amino acids. The germline V and J ends were trimmed by 0 bases and 5 bases, with 10 bases remaining between them. Per germline, CDR1 GTSNPN and CDR2 SVGIG (reference sequence). The CDR3 protein is CAWSVGGGETQYF. DNA of the CDR3: TGTGCCTGGAGTGTAGGCGGAGGGGAGACCCAGTACTTC.

This clone has just one count. The V gene is TRBV2, the J gene TRBJ1-2; the match to TRBD1 covers 7 bases. Losses at the gene ends were 2 bases for V and 8 bases for J; bases not matched to a gene: 14. The germline CDR1 and CDR2 sequences are SNHLY and FYNNEI. The CDR3 is 16 residues long. CDR3 nucleotide sequence: TGTGCCAGCAGTGAACAAGCCCGGTCAGGGGGGTCGGGCTACACCTTC. Protein product: CASSEQARSGGSGYTF.

The J gene is TRBJ2-1, the V gene TRBV6-2 or TRBV6-3; 8 bases line up with TRBD2. The length of the CDR3 is 16 residues. The germline gives CDR1 MNHEY, CDR2 SVGEGT. J was trimmed by 1 base and V by 0 bases; bases with no gene match: 2. In DNA, the CDR3 is TGTGCCAGCAGTTACTCTCCGGGGGGGTCCTACAATGAGCAGTTCTTC. Translating it yields CASSYSPGGSYNEQFF.

V gene TRBV25-1 combines with J gene TRBJ2-7, with D perhaps matching TRBD1 (5 bases). This CDR3 comprises 11 residues. The germline V and J ends were trimmed by 7 bases and 5 bases, with 9 bases remaining between them. The germline V gene encodes CDR1 MGHDK and CDR2 SYGVNS. The CDR3 is CASTQGNEQYF. CDR3 sequence (DNA): TGTGCCAGCACCCAGGGTAACGAGCAGTACTTC.

The V gene is TRBV4-3, the J gene TRBJ2-1; tentative D call: TRBD2 (5 bases). The germline V and J ends were trimmed by 1 base and 1 base, with 5 bases remaining between them. Germline CDR1 is LGHNA and CDR2 is YSLEER. The CDR3 consists of 14 residues. In DNA, the CDR3 is TGCGCCAGCAGCCAAGCGGGATCCTACAATGAGCAGTTCTTC. This encodes CASSQAGSYNEQFF.

In its sample, this clone was seen many times. The sample has other DNA sequences that encode this CDR3 too. The chain combines TRBV12-3 or TRBV12-4 with TRBJ1-5, with 10 bases that match TRBD1. This CDR3 has 13 amino acids. J was trimmed by 7 bases and V by 5 bases; bases with no gene match: 2. The chain's CDR3 is CASSGQGDQPQHF. The CDR3 DNA follows: TGTGCCAGCAGTGGACAGGGGGACCAGCCCCAGCATTTT.

This rearrangement joins TRBV7-2 to TRBJ1-4; no definite D call. The V end lost 1 base, the J end lost 7 bases, and 13 bases lay between the germline ends. CDR3 length equals 15 residues. CDR1 is SGHTA, CDR2 FQGNSA, per germline. CDR3 sequence (DNA): TGTGCCAGCAGCTTAGTTTGGGGAGGGTTTGAAAAACTGTTTTTT. It encodes CASSLVWGGFEKLFF.

This clone turned up a few times. The rearrangement joins TRBV6-2 or TRBV6-3 to TRBJ1-2; D unresolved. This CDR3 has 11 amino acids. Between the trimmed V and J ends, which lost 5 bases and 7 bases, there was a span of 8 bases. Germline values: CDR1 MNHEY, CDR2 SVGEGT. CDR3 loop: CASSDGVGYTF. The CDR3 DNA reads as TGTGCCAGCAGTGACGGAGTTGGCTACACCTTC.

The chain couples TRBV9 to TRBJ1-5; tentative D call: TRBD1 (6 bases). Per germline, CDR1 SGDLS and CDR2 YYNGEE. V lost 1 base and J lost 1, with 12 bases in between. CDR3 length: 16 amino acids. The CDR3 region has the DNA TGTGCCAGCAGCGTAACCCCTACAGGGAGCAATCAGCCCCAGCATTTT. Protein: CASSVTPTGSNQPQHF.

The CDR3 here is CASAQGDSNNSPLHF. The CDR3, as DNA: TGTGCCAGCGCCCAGGGGGATTCGAATAATTCACCCCTCCACTTT. The rearrangement links TRBV9 to TRBJ1-6; TRBD1 matches at 7 bases. The CDR3 has 15 residues. The germline CDR1 and CDR2 sequences are SGDLS and YYNGEE. Trimming cost V 7 bases and J 5 bases; bases outside gene matches: 9.

This clone was counted between two and nine times. The chain is built from TRBV6-5 and TRBJ2-7, with D unclear. The CDR3 has 13 residues. Per germline, CDR1 MNHEY and CDR2 SVGAGI. Deletions cut 7 bases from V and 7 bases from J, with 17 bases between. This CDR3 is CASTVYPLREQYF. The CDR3 DNA is TGTGCCAGCACGGTGTACCCCTTACGGGAGCAGTACTTC.

V is TRBV30 and J is TRBJ2-1; no clear D gene. This CDR3 is built from 12 residues. Germline CDR1 reads GTSNPN; CDR2 reads SVGIG (reference sequence). V was clipped by 3 bases and J by 2 bases, with 5 bases between them. CDR3 sequence (DNA): TGTGCCTGGAGCGGTGCCTACAATGAGCAGTTCTTC. It yields the protein CAWSGAYNEQFF.

The chain employs TRBV6-1 and TRBJ2-7; no clear D gene. Trimming pared 2 bases from V and 3 bases from J, leaving 5 bases between. Looked up from germline, CDR1 is MNHNS and CDR2 is SASEGT. The CDR3 loop spans 12 amino acids. DNA for the CDR3: TGTGCCAGCAGTGAAACGGGCTACGAGCAGTACTTC. Translating it yields CASSETGYEQYF.

The genes are TRBV6-6 and TRBJ1-5; D might be TRBD1 (5 bases). Germline V gene lookup returns CDR1 MNHNY and CDR2 SVGAGI (reference sequence). The CDR3 sequence is 14 residues long. V shed 2 bases and J shed 1 base, with 6 bases lying between them. CDR3 sequence reads: CASSYRGSNQPQHF. The CDR3 DNA follows: TGTGCCAGCAGTTACAGGGGCAGCAATCAGCCCCAGCATTTT.

This clone was found once. The chain is built from TRBV28 and TRBJ2-7; D is perhaps TRBD1 (6 bases). The CDR3 is made up of 16 amino acids. The ends were cut back, 5 bases at V and 4 bases at J, with 21 bases in the middle. The germline gives CDR1 MDHEN, CDR2 SYDVKM. The CDR3 sequence is CASSGPGTRLGYEQYF. Here the CDR3 DNA reads TGTGCCAGCAGTGGGCCCGGGACAAGGTTGGGATACGAGCAGTACTTC. Full variable domain (remainder filled in from reference TRBV28 and TRBJ2-7): DVKVTQSSRYLVKRTGEKVFLECVQDMDHENMFWYRQDPGLGLRLIYFSYDVKMKEKGDIPEGYSVSREKKERFSLILESASTNQTSMYLCASSGPGTRLGYEQYFGPGTRLTVT.

The chain joins TRBV9 to TRBJ2-3, with TRBD2 identical over 9 bases. The germline CDR1 and CDR2 sequences are SGDLS and YYNGEE. The V gene end was trimmed by 0 bases and the J gene end by 3 bases; junction bases not matched to a gene: 5. The CDR3 covers 16 residues. The chain's CDR3 is CASSVGSGRFTDTQYF. The CDR3 nucleotides read TGTGCCAGCAGCGTAGGAAGCGGGAGGTTTACAGATACGCAGTATTTT.

The CDR3: CASSFSGRARVLRDTQYF. The CDR3 nucleotides are TGTGCCAGCAGTTTCAGCGGGAGGGCTCGAGTTCTCAGAGATACGCAGTATTTT. The chain carries TRBV27 and TRBJ2-3; 10 nucleotides line up with TRBD2. The CDR3 totals 18 residues. The germline V gene has CDR1 MNHEY and CDR2 SMNVEV (reference sequence). After removal of 3 bases from V and 5 bases from J, the junction contained 14 bases not matched to a gene.

The rearrangement links TRBV28 to TRBJ2-7, with TRBD1 identical over 11 bases. This CDR3 comprises 21 residues. V dropped 4 bases and J dropped 0; count of bases not matched to a gene: 20. Per the germline V gene, CDR1 is MDHEN and CDR2 is SYDVKM. The CDR3 DNA is TGTGCCAGCAGTTGGGCGGGGCACGGGCGTCCGGGACAGGGGGGCTCCTACGAGCAGTACTTC. Amino acid sequence: CASSWAGHGRPGQGGSYEQYF.

This chain's CDR3 is CASTDPGQGNSPLHF. DNA for the CDR3: TGTGCCAGCACCGATCCGGGACAGGGGAATTCACCCCTCCACTTT. The chain combines TRBV28 with TRBJ1-6; 10 bases align to TRBD1. The CDR3 is made up of 15 amino acids. With 7 bases clipped from V and 7 bases from J, the junction kept 7 bases outside the gene matches. Germline V gene lookup returns CDR1 MDHEN and CDR2 SYDVKM.

The chain combines TRBV11-3 with TRBJ2-7; weak D call: TRBD2 (5 bases). The CDR3 is 16 amino acids. V was clipped by 5 bases and J by 0 bases, with 17 bases between them. CDR1 and CDR2 from the germline V gene are SGHNT and YENEEA. The CDR3: CASSPAPAANSYEQYF. The DNA for the CDR3 is TGTGCCAGCAGCCCAGCGCCAGCGGCTAACTCCTACGAGCAGTACTTC.

The chain uses TRBV6-4 and TRBJ1-6; D remains unclear. Germline loops: CDR1 MRHNA, CDR2 SNTAGT. With 0 bases removed from V and 7 bases from J, the gap between germline ends came to 4 bases. This CDR3 is built from 13 residues. The DNA for the CDR3 is TGTGCCAGCAGTGACTCGACAAATTCACCCCTCCACTTT. This codes for CASSDSTNSPLHF.

The rearrangement joins TRBV6-6 to TRBJ2-1; 10 bases map to TRBD2. CDR1 is MNHNY, CDR2 SVGAGI, per germline (reference sequence). CDR3 length: 17 residues. The J segment lost 2 bases and the V segment lost 5 bases, leaving 9 bases of the junction unmatched. Here the CDR3 reads CASSPLASGGPYNEQFF. CDR3 in DNA: TGTGCCAGCAGTCCTCTTGCTAGCGGGGGCCCCTACAATGAGCAGTTCTTC.

The rearrangement joins TRBV5-4 to TRBJ2-1, with 12 positions matching TRBD2. The CDR3 is 15 residues long. Trimming cost V 3 bases and J 4 bases; bases outside gene matches: 2. Looked up from germline, CDR1 is SGHNT and CDR2 is YYREEE (reference sequence). DNA for the CDR3: TGTGCCAGCAGCTGGACTAGCGGGATTTACAATGAGCAGTTCTTC. The encoded protein is CASSWTSGIYNEQFF. Complete variable domain (other parts from reference TRBV5-4 and TRBJ2-1): ETGVTQSPTHLIKTRGQQVTLRCSSQSGHNTVSWYQQALGQGPQFIFQYYREEENGRGNFPPRFSGLQFPNYSSELNVNALELDDSALYLCASSWTSGIYNEQFFGPGTRLTVL.